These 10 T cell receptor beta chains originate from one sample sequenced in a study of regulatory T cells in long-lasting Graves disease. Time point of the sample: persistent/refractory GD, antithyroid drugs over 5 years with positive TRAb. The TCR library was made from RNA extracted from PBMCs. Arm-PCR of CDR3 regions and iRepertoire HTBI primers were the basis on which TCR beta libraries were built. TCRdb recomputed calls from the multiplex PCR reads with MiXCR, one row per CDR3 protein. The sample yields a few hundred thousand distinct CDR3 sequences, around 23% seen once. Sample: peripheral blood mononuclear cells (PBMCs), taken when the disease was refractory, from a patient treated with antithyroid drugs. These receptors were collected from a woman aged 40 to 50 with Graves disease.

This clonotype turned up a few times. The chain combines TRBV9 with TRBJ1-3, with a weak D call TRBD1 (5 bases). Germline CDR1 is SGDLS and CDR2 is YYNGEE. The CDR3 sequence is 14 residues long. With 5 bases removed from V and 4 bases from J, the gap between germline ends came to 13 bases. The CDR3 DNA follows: TGTGCCAGCAGTAAAACAGGAGCCGGAAACACCATATATTTT. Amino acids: CASSKTGAGNTIYF.

The CDR3 DNA reads as TGTGCCAGCAGCTTTGACAGGGCGGAGACCCAGTACTTC. This translates into CASSFDRAETQYF. This sequence joins TRBV11-2 and TRBJ2-5; TRBD1 aligns across 7 bases. CDR3 size: 13 residues. V was pared by 3 bases and J by 5 bases, with 3 bases of the junction left unmatched. The V gene's germline CDR1 is SGHAT and CDR2 FQNNGV.

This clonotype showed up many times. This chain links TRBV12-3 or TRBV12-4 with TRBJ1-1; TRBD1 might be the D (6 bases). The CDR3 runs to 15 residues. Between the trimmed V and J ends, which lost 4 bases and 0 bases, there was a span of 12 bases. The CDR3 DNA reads TGTGCCAGCAGTTCAACGGGGGGCCTGAACACTGAAGCTTTCTTT. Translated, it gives CASSSTGGLNTEAFF.

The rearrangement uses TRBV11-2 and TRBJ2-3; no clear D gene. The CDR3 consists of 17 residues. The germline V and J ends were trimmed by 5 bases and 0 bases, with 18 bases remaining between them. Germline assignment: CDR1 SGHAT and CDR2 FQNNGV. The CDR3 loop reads CASSPRVRLGSTDTQYF. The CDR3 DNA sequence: TGTGCCAGCAGCCCCAGAGTTCGGTTAGGGAGCACAGATACGCAGTATTTT.

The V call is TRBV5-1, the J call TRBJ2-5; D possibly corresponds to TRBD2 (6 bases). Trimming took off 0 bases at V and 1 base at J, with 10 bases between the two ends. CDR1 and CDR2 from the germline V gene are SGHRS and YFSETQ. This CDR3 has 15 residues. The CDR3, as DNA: TGCGCCAGCAGCTTGGGCGGAGGGGTCCAAGAGACCCAGTACTTC. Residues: CASSLGGGVQETQYF. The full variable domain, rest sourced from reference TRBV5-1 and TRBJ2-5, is KAGVTQTPRYLIKTRGQQVTLSCSPISGHRSVSWYQQTPGQGLQFLFEYFSETQRNKGNFPGRFSGRQFSNSRSEMNVSTLELGDSALYLCASSLGGGVQETQYFGPGTRLLVL.

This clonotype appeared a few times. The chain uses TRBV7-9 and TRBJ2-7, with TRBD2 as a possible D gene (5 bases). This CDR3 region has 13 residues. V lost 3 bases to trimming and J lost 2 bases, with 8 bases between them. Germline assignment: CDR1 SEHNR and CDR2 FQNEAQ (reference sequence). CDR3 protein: CASSFEGPYEQYF. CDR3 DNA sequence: TGTGCCAGCAGCTTCGAGGGTCCCTACGAGCAGTACTTC.

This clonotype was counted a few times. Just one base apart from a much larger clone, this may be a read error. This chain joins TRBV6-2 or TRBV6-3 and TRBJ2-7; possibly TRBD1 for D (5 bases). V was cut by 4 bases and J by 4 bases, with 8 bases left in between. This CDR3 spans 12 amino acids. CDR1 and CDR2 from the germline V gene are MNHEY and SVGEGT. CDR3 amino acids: CASSWAGYEQYF. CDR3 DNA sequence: TGTGCCAGCAGTTGGGCAGGGTACGAGCAGTACTTC.

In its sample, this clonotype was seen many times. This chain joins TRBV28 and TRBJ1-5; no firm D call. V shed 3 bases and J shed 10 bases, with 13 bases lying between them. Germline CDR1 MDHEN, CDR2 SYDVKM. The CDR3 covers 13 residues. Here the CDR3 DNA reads TGTGCCAGCAGTTTGAGTAGATCCGGCCCCCAGCATTTT. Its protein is CASSLSRSGPQHF.

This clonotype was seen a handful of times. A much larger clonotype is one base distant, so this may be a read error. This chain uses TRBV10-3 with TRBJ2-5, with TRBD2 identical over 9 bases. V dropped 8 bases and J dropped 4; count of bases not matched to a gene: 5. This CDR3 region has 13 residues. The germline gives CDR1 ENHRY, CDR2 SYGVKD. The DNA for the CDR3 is TGTGCCATCGAGCGGGAGGTGGTAGAGACCCAGTACTTC. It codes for CAIEREVVETQYF.

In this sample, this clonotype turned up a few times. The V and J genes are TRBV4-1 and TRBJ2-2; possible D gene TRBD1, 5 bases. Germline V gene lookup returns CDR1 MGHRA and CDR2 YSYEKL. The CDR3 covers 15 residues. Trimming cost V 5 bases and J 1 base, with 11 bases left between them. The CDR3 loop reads CASSTPQVNTGELFF. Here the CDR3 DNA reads TGCGCCAGCAGCACCCCACAGGTGAACACCGGGGAGCTGTTTTTT.